One sample yielded the 23 T cell receptor beta chains listed below, sequenced in a study of cytomegalovirus exposure and HLA in healthy donors. PCR amplification relied on 60 Vbeta primers (plus 13 Jbeta primers). Measured with immunoSEQ multiplex PCR; TCRdb has only the in-frame clones, and not every one. The repertoire holds about 100,000 clones, with 65% to 85% as singletons. Sequenced sample: PBMCs. Receptors originate from a woman between 55 and 75 years old in good health and CMV-seropositive.

The chain carries TRBV19 and TRBJ1-2; 9 positions match TRBD1. V was pared by 5 bases and J by 4 bases, with 8 bases of the junction left unmatched. Per the germline V gene, CDR1 is LNHDA and CDR2 is SQIVND (reference sequence). This CDR3 contains 15 residues. In DNA form, the CDR3 reads TGTGCCAGTAGTTCCGGGACAGGGAGTCTCTATGGCTACACCTTC. Residues: CASSSGTGSLYGYTF.

V usage is TRBV7-2 and J usage is TRBJ1-3; D is undetermined. The V gene's germline CDR1 is SGHTA and CDR2 FQGNSA. CDR3 length: 14 residues. V gave up 0 bases and J gave up 4 bases, with 7 bases separating them. The CDR3 sequence is CASSLALGGNTIYF. In DNA, the CDR3 is TGTGCCAGCAGCTTAGCCCTGGGCGGAAACACCATATATTTT.

J is TRBJ1-1 and V is TRBV7-9, with 7 bases aligning to TRBD1. Germline V gives CDR1 SEHNR, CDR2 FQNEAQ (reference sequence). V shed 5 bases and J 6 bases; nucleotides not matched to a gene: 15. The CDR3 loop spans 16 amino acids. CDR3 sequence (DNA): TGTGCCAGCAGCAAGCGAAGCCGGGACAGAAGATCTGAAGCTTTCTTT. Protein: CASSKRSRDRRSEAFF.

The chain carries TRBV30 and TRBJ2-1; unclear D gene. The CDR3 totals 15 residues. Trimming removed 4 bases from V and 7 bases from J, with 20 bases in between. The germline gives CDR1 GTSNPN, CDR2 SVGIG (reference sequence). The CDR3 loop is CAWTARRRLLNEQFF. In DNA, the CDR3 is TGTGCCTGGACCGCAAGGCGGCGTCTATTGAATGAGCAGTTCTTC.

The chain uses TRBV19 and TRBJ1-2, with D possibly TRBD1 on 6 matching bases. The germline V gene has CDR1 LNHDA and CDR2 SQIVND (reference sequence). Trimming removed 5 bases from V and 7 bases from J, with 14 bases in between. CDR3 length: 13 amino acids. The CDR3 bases are TGTGCCAGTAGTCAACAGGGTACGGGTGGCTACACCTTC. It translates to CASSQQGTGGYTF.

The CDR3 is CASSFQGAGGYTF. Here the CDR3 DNA reads TGTGCCAGCAGCTTCCAGGGGGCGGGAGGCTACACCTTC. V gene TRBV28 combines with J gene TRBJ1-2; 8 nucleotides line up with TRBD1. Trimming removed 6 bases from V and 8 bases from J; junction bases left unmatched: 8. Germline CDR1 MDHEN, CDR2 SYDVKM. The CDR3 contains 13 residues.

This chain joins TRBV5-1 and TRBJ2-1; D remains unclear. Trimming stripped 2 bases from V and 2 bases from J, with 11 bases between. This CDR3 is built from 15 residues. Germline assignment: CDR1 SGHRS and CDR2 YFSETQ. As DNA, the CDR3 is TGCGCCAGCAGCTTTCGTAGTAAACCCTACAATGAGCAGTTCTTC. This codes for CASSFRSKPYNEQFF.

CDR3 region: CAWSVLSDTQYF. The CDR3 DNA is TGTGCCTGGAGTGTACTTTCAGATACGCAGTATTTT. The V and J genes are TRBV30 and TRBJ2-3; D is unclear. Trimming removed 0 bases at V and 4 bases at J, with 5 bases between. The CDR3 spans 12 residues. Germline loops: CDR1 GTSNPN, CDR2 SVGIG (reference sequence).

This chain uses TRBV19 with TRBJ1-5, with D uncertain. With 4 bases removed from V and 0 bases from J, the gap between germline ends came to 16 bases. CDR1 LNHDA and CDR2 SQIVND come from the germline V gene (reference sequence). The CDR3 is made up of 17 amino acids. The CDR3 reads CASSTSGVSYSNQPQHF. The CDR3 coding sequence is TGTGCCAGTAGTACTTCCGGGGTTTCATATAGCAATCAGCCCCAGCATTTT.

This clone turned up a few times. This sequence joins TRBV5-6 and TRBJ2-1; maybe TRBD1 (6 bases). Germline assignment: CDR1 SGHDT and CDR2 YYEEEE. The CDR3 is 13 residues long. Trimming shortened V by 0 bases and J by 16 bases, and 17 bases separated the two germline ends. Written as DNA, the CDR3 is TGTGCCAGCAGCTTGGCCAGGGGCATTTCGGGATTCTTC. Amino acid sequence: CASSLARGISGFF.

The chain couples TRBV10-3 to TRBJ2-1; a possible D gene is TRBD2 (6 bases). Per germline, CDR1 ENHRY and CDR2 SYGVKD. The V end lost 10 bases, the J end lost 8 bases, and 30 bases lay between the germline ends. The CDR3 consists of 17 residues. The CDR3 nucleotides read TGTGCCACCGGAGGGGTGCGTCGGTCTCGGAATTATCATGAGCAGTTCTTC. This encodes CATGGVRRSRNYHEQFF.

The chain uses TRBV5-4 and TRBJ2-3; TRBD2 agrees at 11 bases. V lost 4 bases to trimming and J lost 0 bases; unmatched junction nucleotides: 7. From germline, CDR1 is SGHNT and CDR2 YYREEE (reference sequence). The CDR3 contains 17 residues. CDR3 in DNA: TGTGCCAGCAGCCGGGGACTAGCGGAGAGAAGCACAGATACGCAGTATTTT. This translates into CASSRGLAERSTDTQYF.

This chain links TRBV4-1 with TRBJ1-5; a weak D match, TRBD1 (5 bases). V shed 4 bases and J shed 7 bases, with 11 bases lying between them. Germline CDR1 MGHRA, CDR2 YSYEKL. The CDR3 is 13 amino acids. CDR3 sequence reads: CASSRTGVQPQHF. The CDR3, as DNA: TGCGCCAGCAGCCGAACGGGGGTGCAGCCCCAGCATTTT.

The V and J genes are TRBV9 and TRBJ1-4; 10 nucleotides agree with TRBD1. Germline V gene sequence: CDR1 SGDLS, CDR2 YYNGEE. This CDR3 has 18 amino acids. V lost 2 bases to trimming and J lost 0 bases; unmatched junction nucleotides: 7. The CDR3 sequence is CASSVGQGPGATNEKLFF. In nucleotides, the CDR3 is TGTGCCAGCAGCGTGGGACAGGGGCCTGGCGCAACTAATGAAAAACTGTTTTTT.

The chain employs TRBV5-1 and TRBJ2-3, with 9 bases matching TRBD2. V trimming: 2 bases; J trimming: 3 bases; junction bases outside the gene matches: 4. Germline V gene sequence: CDR1 SGHRS, CDR2 YFSETQ. This CDR3 is built from 15 residues. In DNA, the CDR3 is TGCGCCAGCAGCTTTAGCGGGAGAAAGACAGATACGCAGTATTTT. Translating it yields CASSFSGRKTDTQYF. The full variable domain, with the rest looked up from reference TRBV5-1 and TRBJ2-3, is KAGVTQTPRYLIKTRGQQVTLSCSPISGHRSVSWYQQTPGQGLQFLFEYFSETQRNKGNFPGRFSGRQFSNSRSEMNVSTLELGDSALYLCASSFSGRKTDTQYFGPGTRLTVL.

The rearrangement uses TRBV4-1 and TRBJ2-3; TRBD1 matches 7 bases. The CDR3 totals 17 residues. Unmatched junction bases numbered 8, after V lost 1 base and J lost 1 base. Germline V gives CDR1 MGHRA, CDR2 YSYEKL. The DNA of the CDR3 is TGCGCCAGCAGCCAAGCGGGACAGTTCGTAGGCACAGATACGCAGTATTTT. It encodes CASSQAGQFVGTDTQYF.

A note on this clone: This may be a read error: a much more frequent sequence differs by one nucleotide. This chain connects TRBV2 to TRBJ1-5; 9 bases match TRBD1. The CDR3 consists of 13 residues. Per germline, CDR1 SNHLY and CDR2 FYNNEI. V shed 7 bases, J shed 6 bases, and the junction held 4 bases outside the gene matches. The CDR3 coding sequence is TGTGCCAGCAACTGGGACAGGGTTCAGCCCCAGCATTTT. Translating gives CASNWDRVQPQHF.

This clone has a handful of counts. The J gene is TRBJ2-2, the V gene TRBV4-1; D gene uncertain. The ends were cut back, 0 bases at V and 7 bases at J, with 6 bases in the middle. CDR1 and CDR2 (germline): MGHRA, YSYEKL. The CDR3 runs 13 residues. CDR3 sequence (DNA): TGCGCCAGCAGCCAAGAAAGCTTCGGGGAGCTGTTTTTT. Translated, it gives CASSQESFGELFF.

The V gene is TRBV30, the J gene TRBJ2-1; 10 bases are shared with TRBD1. CDR3 length: 15 residues. J lost 3 bases, V lost 1 base, and 3 bases had no gene match. Germline V lookup: CDR1 GTSNPN, CDR2 SVGIG (reference sequence). The CDR3 sequence is CAWSADRGLYNEQFF. For the CDR3, the DNA is TGTGCCTGGAGTGCTGACAGGGGGCTCTACAATGAGCAGTTCTTC.

J is TRBJ2-5 and V is TRBV6-5; D is uncertain. The DNA end favors TRBJ2-7, so the J call may be wrong. CDR3 length equals 15 residues. The V gene's germline CDR1 is MNHEY and CDR2 SVGAGI. Written as DNA, the CDR3 is TGTGCCAGCAGTTCTCGACAACTTGCATCCTACGAGCAGTACTTC. It yields the protein CASSSRQLASYEQYF.

The chain carries TRBV19 and TRBJ1-6; no firm D call. Looked up from germline, CDR1 is LNHDA and CDR2 is SQIVND (reference sequence). The CDR3 totals 13 residues. V dropped 10 bases and J dropped 6 bases, with 13 bases sitting between them. The CDR3 DNA reads as TGTGCCACCGCAGAGGAAGTTAATTCACCCCTCCACTTT. Translating it yields CATAEEVNSPLHF.

This rearrangement joins TRBV5-5 to TRBJ2-1, with a tentative D call TRBD1 (6 bases). The CDR3 extends over 13 amino acids. Germline V gives CDR1 SGHKS, CDR2 YYEKEE (reference sequence). V was shortened by 5 bases and J by 5 bases, with 11 bases between the two germline ends. CDR3 nucleotides: TGTGCCAGCAGACAACAGGGTCACAATGAGCAGTTCTTC. It specifies CASRQQGHNEQFF.

This rearrangement joins TRBV5-6 to TRBJ2-7; possibly TRBD1 for D (6 bases). The CDR3 covers 12 residues. V was clipped by 2 bases and J by 7 bases, with 10 bases between them. CDR1 and CDR2 from the germline V gene are SGHDT and YYEEEE. The CDR3 spells CASSFTGLEQYF. For the CDR3, the DNA is TGTGCCAGCAGCTTCACAGGGCTAGAGCAGTACTTC.